The present TCR beta chain was sequenced within a study of cytomegalovirus exposure and HLA in healthy donors. Study-wide points: TCR beta chain V- and J-gene trimming was linked, in a later analysis, to a missense variant in DCLRE1C. Several of the most significant clusters were apparently associated with common viral pathogens in a later analysis.

PCR was performed using 60 Vbeta and 13 Jbeta primers. TCRdb keeps only in-frame clones here, not all; method: immunoSEQ multiplex PCR. The table records 150,000 to 200,000 clones, 80% of them present only once. Of note for this clone: The antigen is unknown.

V was cut by 1 base and J by 0 bases, with 4 bases left in between. There are 13 residues in the CDR3. The germline V gene has CDR1 SGHTA and CDR2 FQGNSA. Sequences were obtained from PBMCs. This sequence was found in a girl aged 10 to 17 in good health and CMV-seropositive. The chain has TRBV7-2 and TRBJ2-7; D unclear. CDR3 bases: TGTGCCAGCAGCTTAGTCATCTCCTACGAGCAGTACTTC. It translates to CASSLVISYEQYF.